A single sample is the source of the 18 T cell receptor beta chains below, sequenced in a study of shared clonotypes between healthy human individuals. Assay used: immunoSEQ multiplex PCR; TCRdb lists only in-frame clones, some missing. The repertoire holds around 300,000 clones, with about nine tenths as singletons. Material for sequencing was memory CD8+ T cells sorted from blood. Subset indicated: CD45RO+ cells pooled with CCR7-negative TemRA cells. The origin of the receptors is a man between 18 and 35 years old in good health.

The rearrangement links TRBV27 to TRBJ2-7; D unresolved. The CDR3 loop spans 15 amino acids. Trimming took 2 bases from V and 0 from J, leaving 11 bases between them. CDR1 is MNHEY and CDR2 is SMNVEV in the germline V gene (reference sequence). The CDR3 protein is CASSLMAASSYEQYF. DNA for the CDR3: TGTGCCAGCAGTTTAATGGCAGCGAGCTCCTACGAGCAGTACTTC.

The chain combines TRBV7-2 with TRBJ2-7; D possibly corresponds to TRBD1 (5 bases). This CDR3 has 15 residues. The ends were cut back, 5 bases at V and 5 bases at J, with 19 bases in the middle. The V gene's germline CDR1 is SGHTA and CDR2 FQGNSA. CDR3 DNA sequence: TGTGCCAGCAGCCTATACAGGTTCGGAAGGCACGAGCAGTACTTC. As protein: CASSLYRFGRHEQYF.

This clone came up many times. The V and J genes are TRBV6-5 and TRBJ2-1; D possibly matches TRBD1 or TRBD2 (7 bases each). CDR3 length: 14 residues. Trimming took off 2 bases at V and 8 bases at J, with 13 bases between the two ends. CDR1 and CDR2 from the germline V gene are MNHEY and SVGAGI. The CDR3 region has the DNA TGTGCCAGCAGTTACGCAGGGGGGGACTATGAGCAGTTCTTC. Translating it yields CASSYAGGDYEQFF.

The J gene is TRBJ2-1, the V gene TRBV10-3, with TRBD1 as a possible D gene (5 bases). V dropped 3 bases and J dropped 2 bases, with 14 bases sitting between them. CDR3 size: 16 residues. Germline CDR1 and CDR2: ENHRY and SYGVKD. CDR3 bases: TGTGCCATCAGTGAATGGGGCGCCGTTCCCTACAATGAGCAGTTCTTC. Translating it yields CAISEWGAVPYNEQFF.

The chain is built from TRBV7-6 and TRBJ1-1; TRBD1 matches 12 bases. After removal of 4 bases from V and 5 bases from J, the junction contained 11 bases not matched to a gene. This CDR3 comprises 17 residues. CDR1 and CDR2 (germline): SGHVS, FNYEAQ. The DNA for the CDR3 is TGTGCCAGCAGCTGGGGACAGGGGGCTCTCGAAGTAACTGAAGCTTTCTTT. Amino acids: CASSWGQGALEVTEAFF.

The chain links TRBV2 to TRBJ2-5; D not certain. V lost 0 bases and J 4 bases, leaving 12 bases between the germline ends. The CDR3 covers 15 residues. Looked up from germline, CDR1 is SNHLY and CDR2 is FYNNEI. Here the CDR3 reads CASSEAWSLGETQYF. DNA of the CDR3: TGTGCCAGCAGTGAAGCGTGGAGTCTGGGAGAGACCCAGTACTTC.

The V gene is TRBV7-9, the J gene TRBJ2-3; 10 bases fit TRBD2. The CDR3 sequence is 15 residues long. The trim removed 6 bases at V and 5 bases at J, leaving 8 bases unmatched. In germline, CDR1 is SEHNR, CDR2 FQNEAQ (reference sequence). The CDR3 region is CASSLFLAGVDTQYF. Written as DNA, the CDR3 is TGTGCCAGCAGTCTTTTCCTAGCGGGAGTAGATACGCAGTATTTT.

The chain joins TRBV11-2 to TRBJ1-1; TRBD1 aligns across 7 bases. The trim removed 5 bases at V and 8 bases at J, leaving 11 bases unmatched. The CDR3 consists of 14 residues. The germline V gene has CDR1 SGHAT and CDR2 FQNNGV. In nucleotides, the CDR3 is TGTGCCAGCAGCGACCGGGACAGCAGGGGGGAAGCTTTCTTT. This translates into CASSDRDSRGEAFF.

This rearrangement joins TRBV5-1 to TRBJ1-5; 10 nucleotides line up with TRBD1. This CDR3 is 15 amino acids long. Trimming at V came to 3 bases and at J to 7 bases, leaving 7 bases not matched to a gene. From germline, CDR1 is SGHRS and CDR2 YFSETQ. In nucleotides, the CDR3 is TGCGCCAGCAGCTGGCGGGACAGGGGAAACCAGCCCCAGCATTTT. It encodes CASSWRDRGNQPQHF. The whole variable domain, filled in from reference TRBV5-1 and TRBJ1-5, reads KAGVTQTPRYLIKTRGQQVTLSCSPISGHRSVSWYQQTPGQGLQFLFEYFSETQRNKGNFPGRFSGRQFSNSRSEMNVSTLELGDSALYLCASSWRDRGNQPQHFGDGTRLSIL.

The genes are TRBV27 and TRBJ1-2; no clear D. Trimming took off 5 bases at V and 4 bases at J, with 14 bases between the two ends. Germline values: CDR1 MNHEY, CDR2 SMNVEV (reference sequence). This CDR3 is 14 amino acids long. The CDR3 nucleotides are TGTGCCAGCAGTCCTATAGGGCTCCCCTATGGCTACACCTTC. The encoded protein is CASSPIGLPYGYTF.

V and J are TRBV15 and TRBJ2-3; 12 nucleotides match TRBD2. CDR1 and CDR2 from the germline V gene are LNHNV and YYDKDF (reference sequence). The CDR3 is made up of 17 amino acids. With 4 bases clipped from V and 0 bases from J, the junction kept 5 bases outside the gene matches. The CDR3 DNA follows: TGTGCCACCAGCACATGGGGGACTAGCGGGAGCACAGATACGCAGTATTTT. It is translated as CATSTWGTSGSTDTQYF.

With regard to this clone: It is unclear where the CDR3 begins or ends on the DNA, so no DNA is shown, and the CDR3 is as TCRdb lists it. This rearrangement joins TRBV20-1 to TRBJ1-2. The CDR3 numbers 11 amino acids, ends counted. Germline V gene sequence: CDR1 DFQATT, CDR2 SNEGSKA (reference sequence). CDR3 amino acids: CSASFGNGYTF.

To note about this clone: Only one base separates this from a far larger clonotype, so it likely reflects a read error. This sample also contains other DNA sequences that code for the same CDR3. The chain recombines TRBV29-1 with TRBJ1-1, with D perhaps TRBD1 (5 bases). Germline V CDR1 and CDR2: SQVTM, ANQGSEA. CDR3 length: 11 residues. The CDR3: CSVSGTTEAFF. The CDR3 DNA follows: TGTAGCGTGTCAGGGACCACTGAAGCTTTCTTT.

The CDR3 is CASSLRLDHTQYF. Written as DNA, the CDR3 is TGTGCCAGCAGTTTGAGGCTAGACCATACGCAGTATTTT. This chain links TRBV27 with TRBJ2-3; D is undetermined. V lost 3 bases and J lost 7, with 11 bases in between. In germline, CDR1 is MNHEY, CDR2 SMNVEV (reference sequence). The CDR3 consists of 13 residues.

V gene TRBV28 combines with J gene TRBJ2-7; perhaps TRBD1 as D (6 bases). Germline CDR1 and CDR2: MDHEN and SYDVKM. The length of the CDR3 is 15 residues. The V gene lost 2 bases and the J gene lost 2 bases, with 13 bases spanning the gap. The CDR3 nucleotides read TGTGCCAGCAGTTTAGAATCAGGGGTTACCTACGAGCAGTACTTC. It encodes CASSLESGVTYEQYF.

CDR3 loop: CASSRAQRSSYEQYF. In nucleotides, the CDR3 is TGTGCCAGCAGCCGGGCTCAGCGGAGCTCCTACGAGCAGTACTTC. V and J are TRBV11-2 and TRBJ2-7; D might be TRBD2 (5 bases). The V gene lost 5 bases and the J gene lost 0 bases, with 14 bases spanning the gap. This CDR3 spans 15 amino acids. Germline V gene data show CDR1 as SGHAT and CDR2 as FQNNGV.

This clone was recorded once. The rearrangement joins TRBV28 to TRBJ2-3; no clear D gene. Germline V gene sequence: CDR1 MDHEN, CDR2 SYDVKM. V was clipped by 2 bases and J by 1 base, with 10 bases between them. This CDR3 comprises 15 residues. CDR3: CASSLEVGRTDTQYF. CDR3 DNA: TGTGCCAGCAGTTTAGAGGTGGGCCGCACAGATACGCAGTATTTT.

The DNA for the CDR3 is TGTGCCAGCAGTGGGACTAGCGGGGAGGTGGATACGCAGTATTTT. This encodes CASSGTSGEVDTQYF. The chain is built from TRBV2 and TRBJ2-3; TRBD2 matches at 12 bases. Germline loops: CDR1 SNHLY, CDR2 FYNNEI. After removal of 4 bases from V and 6 bases from J, the junction contained 5 bases not matched to a gene. CDR3 length: 15 amino acids.